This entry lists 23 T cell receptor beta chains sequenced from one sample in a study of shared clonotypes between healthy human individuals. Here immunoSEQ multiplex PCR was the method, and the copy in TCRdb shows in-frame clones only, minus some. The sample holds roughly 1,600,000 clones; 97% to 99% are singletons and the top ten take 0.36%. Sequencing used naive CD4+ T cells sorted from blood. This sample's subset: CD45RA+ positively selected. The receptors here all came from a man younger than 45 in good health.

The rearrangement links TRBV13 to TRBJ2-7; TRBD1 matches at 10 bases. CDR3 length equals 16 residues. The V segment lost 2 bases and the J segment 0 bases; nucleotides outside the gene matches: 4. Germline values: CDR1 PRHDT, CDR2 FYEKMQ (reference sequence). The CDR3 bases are TGTGCCAGCAGCTTAAGCCGGACAGGGGGCTCCTACGAGCAGTACTTC. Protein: CASSLSRTGGSYEQYF.

CDR3 nucleotides: TGTGCCAGCTACCTGGGGGGGGTTAATGAGCAGTTCTTC. This encodes CASYLGGVNEQFF. The rearrangement joins TRBV14 to TRBJ2-1; 7 bases are shared with TRBD2. V gave up 8 bases and J gave up 7 bases; unmatched junction bases: 8. Germline V gene lookup returns CDR1 SGHDN and CDR2 FVKESK. The CDR3 consists of 13 residues. Using reference TRBV14 and TRBJ2-1 for the parts outside the CDR3, the full variable domain is EAGVTQFPSHSVIEKGQTVTLRCDPISGHDNLYWYRRVMGKEIKFLLHFVKESKQDESGMPNNRFLAERTGGTYSTLKVQPAELEDSGVYFCASYLGGVNEQFFGPGTRLTVL.

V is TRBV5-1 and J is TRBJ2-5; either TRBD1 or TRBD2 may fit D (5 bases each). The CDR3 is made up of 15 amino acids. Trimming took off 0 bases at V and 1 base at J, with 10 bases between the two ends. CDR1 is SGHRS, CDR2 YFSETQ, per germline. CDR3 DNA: TGCGCCAGCAGCTTGGCTGGGACCATCCAAGAGACCCAGTACTTC. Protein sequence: CASSLAGTIQETQYF.

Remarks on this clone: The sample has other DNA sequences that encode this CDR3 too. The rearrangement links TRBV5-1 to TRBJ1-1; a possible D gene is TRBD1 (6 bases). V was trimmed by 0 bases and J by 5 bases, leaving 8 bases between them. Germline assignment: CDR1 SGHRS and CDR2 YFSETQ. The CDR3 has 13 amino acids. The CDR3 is CASSLDRDTEAFF. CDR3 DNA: TGCGCCAGCAGCTTGGACAGGGATACTGAAGCTTTCTTT.

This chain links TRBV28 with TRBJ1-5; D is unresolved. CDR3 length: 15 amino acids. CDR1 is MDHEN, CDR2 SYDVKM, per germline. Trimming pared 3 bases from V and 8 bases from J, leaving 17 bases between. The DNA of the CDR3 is TGTGCCAGCAGTTTCAGGCCGGCTGGCGGAGAGCCCCAGCATTTT. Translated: CASSFRPAGGEPQHF.

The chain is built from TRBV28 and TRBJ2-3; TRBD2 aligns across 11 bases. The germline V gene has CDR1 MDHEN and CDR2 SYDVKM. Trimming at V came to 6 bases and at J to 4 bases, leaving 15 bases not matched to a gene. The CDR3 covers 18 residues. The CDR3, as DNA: TGTGCCAGCAGCGAATGGGGGACTAGCGGTACCCGACCAGATACGCAGTATTTT. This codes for CASSEWGTSGTRPDTQYF.

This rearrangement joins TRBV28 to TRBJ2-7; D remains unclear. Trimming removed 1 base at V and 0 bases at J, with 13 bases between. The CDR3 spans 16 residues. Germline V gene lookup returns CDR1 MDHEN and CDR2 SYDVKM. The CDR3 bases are TGTGCCAGCAGTTTATTCTCTGGCGTCCGCTCCTACGAGCAGTACTTC. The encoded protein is CASSLFSGVRSYEQYF.

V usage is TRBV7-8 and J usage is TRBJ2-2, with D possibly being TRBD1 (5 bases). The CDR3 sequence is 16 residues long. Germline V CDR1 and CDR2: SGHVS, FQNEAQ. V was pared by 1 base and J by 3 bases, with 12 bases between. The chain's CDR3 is CASSLGAGLYTGELFF. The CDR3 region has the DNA TGTGCCAGCAGCTTAGGTGCAGGGTTGTACACCGGGGAGCTGTTTTTT.

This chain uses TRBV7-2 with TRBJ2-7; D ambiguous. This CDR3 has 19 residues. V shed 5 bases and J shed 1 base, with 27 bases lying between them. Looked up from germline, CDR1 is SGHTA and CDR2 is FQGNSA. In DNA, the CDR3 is TGTGCCAGCAGCCCTTACCTCCGGGCCACTTTCCCCGGATCCTACGAGCAGTACTTC. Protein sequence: CASSPYLRATFPGSYEQYF.

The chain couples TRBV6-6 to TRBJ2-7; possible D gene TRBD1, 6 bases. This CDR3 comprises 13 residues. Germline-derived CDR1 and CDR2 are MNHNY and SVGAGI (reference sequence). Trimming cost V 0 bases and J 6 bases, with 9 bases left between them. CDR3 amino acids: CASSYSTGLEQYF. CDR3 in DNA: TGTGCCAGCAGTTACTCAACAGGGCTCGAGCAGTACTTC.

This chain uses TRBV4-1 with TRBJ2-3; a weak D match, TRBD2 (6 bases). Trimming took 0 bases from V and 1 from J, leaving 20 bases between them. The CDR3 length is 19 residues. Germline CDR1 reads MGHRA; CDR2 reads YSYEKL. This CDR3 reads CASSQDPGGITERTDTQYF. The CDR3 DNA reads TGCGCCAGCAGCCAAGATCCTGGCGGGATAACGGAACGCACAGATACGCAGTATTTT.

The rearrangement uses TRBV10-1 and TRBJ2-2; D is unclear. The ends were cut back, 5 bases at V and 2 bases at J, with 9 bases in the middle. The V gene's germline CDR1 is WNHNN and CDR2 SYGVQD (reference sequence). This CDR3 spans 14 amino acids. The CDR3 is CASSPQVNTGELFF. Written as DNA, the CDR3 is TGCGCCAGCAGTCCCCAGGTTAACACCGGGGAGCTGTTTTTT.

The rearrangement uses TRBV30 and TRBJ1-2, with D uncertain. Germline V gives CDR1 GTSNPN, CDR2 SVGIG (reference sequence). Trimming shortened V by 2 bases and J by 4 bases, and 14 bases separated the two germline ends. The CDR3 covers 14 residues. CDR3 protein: CAWSPTRTVYGYTF. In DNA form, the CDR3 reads TGTGCCTGGAGTCCCACCCGGACCGTCTATGGCTACACCTTC.

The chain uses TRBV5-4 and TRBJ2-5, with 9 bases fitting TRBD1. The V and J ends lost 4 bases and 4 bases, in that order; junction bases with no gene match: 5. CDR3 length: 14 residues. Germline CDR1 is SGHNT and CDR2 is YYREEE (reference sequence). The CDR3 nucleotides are TGTGCCAGCAGCGAAACAGGGGGCGCAGAGACCCAGTACTTC. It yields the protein CASSETGGAETQYF. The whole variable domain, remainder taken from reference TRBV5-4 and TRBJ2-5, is ETGVTQSPTHLIKTRGQQVTLRCSSQSGHNTVSWYQQALGQGPQFIFQYYREEENGRGNFPPRFSGLQFPNYSSELNVNALELDDSALYLCASSETGGAETQYFGPGTRLLVL.

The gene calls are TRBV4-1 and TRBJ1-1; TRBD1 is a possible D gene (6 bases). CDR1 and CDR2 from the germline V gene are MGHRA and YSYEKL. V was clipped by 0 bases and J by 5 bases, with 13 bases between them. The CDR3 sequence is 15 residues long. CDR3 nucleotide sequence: TGCGCCAGCAGCCAAGAGGGTAGCAGGGGAACTGAAGCTTTCTTT. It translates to CASSQEGSRGTEAFF.

CDR3 in amino acids: CASSRPVGVSNQPQHF. CDR3 DNA sequence: TGTGCCAGCAGCCGCCCCGTGGGAGTTTCCAATCAGCCCCAGCATTTT. The rearrangement links TRBV5-8 to TRBJ1-5; no clear D. CDR1 and CDR2 from the germline V gene are SGHTS and YDEGEE. Trimming cost V 4 bases and J 3 bases, with 17 bases left between them. The CDR3 spans 16 residues.

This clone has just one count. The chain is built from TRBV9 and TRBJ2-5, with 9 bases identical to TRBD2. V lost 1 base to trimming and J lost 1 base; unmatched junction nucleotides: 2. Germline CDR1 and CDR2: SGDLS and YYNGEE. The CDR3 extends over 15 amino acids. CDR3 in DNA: TGTGCCAGCAGCGTATCTAGCGGGATCCAAGAGACCCAGTACTTC. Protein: CASSVSSGIQETQYF.

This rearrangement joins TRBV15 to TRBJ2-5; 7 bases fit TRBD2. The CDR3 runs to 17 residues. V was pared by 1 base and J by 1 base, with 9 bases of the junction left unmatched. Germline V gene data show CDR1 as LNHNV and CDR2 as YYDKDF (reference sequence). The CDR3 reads CATSRVGGGTIQETQYF. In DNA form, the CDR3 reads TGTGCCACCAGCAGAGTTGGGGGAGGGACTATCCAAGAGACCCAGTACTTC. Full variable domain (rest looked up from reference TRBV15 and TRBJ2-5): DAMVIQNPRYQVTQFGKPVTLSCSQTLNHNVMYWYQQKSSQAPKLLFHYYDKDFNNEADTPDNFQSRRPNTSFCFLDIRSPGLGDTAMYLCATSRVGGGTIQETQYFGPGTRLLVL.

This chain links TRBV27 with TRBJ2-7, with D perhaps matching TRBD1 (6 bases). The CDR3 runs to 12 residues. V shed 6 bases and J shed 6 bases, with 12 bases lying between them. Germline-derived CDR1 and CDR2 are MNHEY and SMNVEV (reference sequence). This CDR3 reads CASSFRGTEQYF. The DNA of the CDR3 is TGTGCCAGCAGCTTCAGGGGTACCGAGCAGTACTTC.

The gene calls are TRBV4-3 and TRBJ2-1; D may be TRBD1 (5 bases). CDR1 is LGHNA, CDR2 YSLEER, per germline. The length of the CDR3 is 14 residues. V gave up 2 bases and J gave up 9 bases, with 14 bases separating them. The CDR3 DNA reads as TGCGCCAGCAGCCAATCCAGGGTGGGTGGTGAGCAGTTCTTC. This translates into CASSQSRVGGEQFF.

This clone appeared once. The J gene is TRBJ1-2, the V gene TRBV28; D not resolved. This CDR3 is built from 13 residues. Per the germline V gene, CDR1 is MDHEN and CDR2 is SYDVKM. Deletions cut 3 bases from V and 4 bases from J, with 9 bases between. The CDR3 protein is CASSLRWAYGYTF. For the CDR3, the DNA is TGTGCCAGCAGTTTGCGGTGGGCCTATGGCTACACCTTC.

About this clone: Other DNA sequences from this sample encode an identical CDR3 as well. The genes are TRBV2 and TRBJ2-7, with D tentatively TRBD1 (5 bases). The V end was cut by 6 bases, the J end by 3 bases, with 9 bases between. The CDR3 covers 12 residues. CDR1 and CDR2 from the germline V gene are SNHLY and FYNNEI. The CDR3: CASRLRGYEQYF. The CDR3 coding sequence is TGTGCCAGCAGGCTTAGGGGCTACGAGCAGTACTTC.

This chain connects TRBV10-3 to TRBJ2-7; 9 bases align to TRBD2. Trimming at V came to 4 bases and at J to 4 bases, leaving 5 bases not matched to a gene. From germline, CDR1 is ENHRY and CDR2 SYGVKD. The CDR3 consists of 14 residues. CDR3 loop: CAISVSLAGYEQYF. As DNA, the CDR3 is TGTGCCATCAGTGTTTCACTAGCGGGTTACGAGCAGTACTTC.